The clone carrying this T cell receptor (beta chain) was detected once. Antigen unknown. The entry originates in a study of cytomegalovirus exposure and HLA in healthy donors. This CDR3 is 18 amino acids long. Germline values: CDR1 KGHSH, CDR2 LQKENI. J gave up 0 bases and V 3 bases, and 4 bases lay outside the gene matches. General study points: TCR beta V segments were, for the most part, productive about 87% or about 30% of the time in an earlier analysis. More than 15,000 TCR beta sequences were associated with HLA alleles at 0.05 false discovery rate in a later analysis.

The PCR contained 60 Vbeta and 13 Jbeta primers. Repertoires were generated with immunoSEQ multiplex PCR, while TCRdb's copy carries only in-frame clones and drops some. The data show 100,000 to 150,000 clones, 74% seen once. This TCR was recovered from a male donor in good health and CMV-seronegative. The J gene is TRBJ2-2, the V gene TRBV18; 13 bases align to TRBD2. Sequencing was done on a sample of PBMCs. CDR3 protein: CASSPGLAGDSNTGELFF. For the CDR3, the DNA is TGTGCCAGCTCACCTGGACTAGCGGGGGACTCGAACACCGGGGAGCTGTTTTTT.